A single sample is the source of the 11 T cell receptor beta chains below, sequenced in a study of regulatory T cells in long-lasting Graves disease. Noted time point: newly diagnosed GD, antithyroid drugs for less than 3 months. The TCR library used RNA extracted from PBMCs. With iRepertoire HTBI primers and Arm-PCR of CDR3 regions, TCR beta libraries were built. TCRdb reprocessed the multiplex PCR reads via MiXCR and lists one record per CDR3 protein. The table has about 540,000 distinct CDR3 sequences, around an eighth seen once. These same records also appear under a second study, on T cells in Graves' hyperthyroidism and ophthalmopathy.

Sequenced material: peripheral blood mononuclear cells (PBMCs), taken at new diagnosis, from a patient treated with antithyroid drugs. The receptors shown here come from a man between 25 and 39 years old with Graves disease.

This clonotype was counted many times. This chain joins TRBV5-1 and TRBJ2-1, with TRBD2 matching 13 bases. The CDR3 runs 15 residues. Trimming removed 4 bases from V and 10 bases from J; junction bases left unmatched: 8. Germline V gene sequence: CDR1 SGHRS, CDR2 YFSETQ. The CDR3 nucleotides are TGCGCCAGCAGCACCGGGACTAGCGGGGCCACGGAGCAGTTCTTC. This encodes CASSTGTSGATEQFF. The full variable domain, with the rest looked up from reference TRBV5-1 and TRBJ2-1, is KAGVTQTPRYLIKTRGQQVTLSCSPISGHRSVSWYQQTPGQGLQFLFEYFSETQRNKGNFPGRFSGRQFSNSRSEMNVSTLELGDSALYLCASSTGTSGATEQFFGPGTRLTVL.

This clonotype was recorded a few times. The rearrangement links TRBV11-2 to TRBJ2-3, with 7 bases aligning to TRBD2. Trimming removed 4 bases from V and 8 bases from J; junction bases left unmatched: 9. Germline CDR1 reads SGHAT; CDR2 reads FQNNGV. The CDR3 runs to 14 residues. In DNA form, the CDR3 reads TGTGCCAGCAGCTCCCTCCTACCGGGGGGTACGCAGTATTTT. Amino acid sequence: CASSSLLPGGTQYF.

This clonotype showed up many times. CDR3 residues: CSAAPPGRNEQFF. The CDR3, as DNA: TGCAGCGCCGCCCCCCCCGGTAGGAATGAGCAGTTCTTC. The chain is built from TRBV29-1 and TRBJ2-1; D not certain. Trimming stripped 7 bases from V and 7 bases from J, with 17 bases between. CDR3 length: 13 amino acids. Germline CDR1 is SQVTM and CDR2 is ANQGSEA.

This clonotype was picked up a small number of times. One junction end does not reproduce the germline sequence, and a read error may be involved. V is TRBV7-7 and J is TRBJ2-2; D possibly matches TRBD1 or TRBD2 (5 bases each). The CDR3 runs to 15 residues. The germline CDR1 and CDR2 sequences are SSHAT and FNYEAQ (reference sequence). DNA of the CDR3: TGTGCTAGCAGAGGGGAGAGGGGAAACACCGGGGAGCTGTTTTTT. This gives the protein CASRGERGNTGELFF.

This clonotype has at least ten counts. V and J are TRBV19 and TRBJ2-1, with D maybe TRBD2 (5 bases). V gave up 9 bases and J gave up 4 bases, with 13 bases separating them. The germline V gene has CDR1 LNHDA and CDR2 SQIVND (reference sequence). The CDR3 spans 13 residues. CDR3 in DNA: TGTGCCAGCACGGGATTAGGGTACAATGAGCAGTTCTTC. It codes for CASTGLGYNEQFF. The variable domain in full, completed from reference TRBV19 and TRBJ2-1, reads DGGITQSPKYLFRKEGQNVTLSCEQNLNHDAMYWYRQDPGQGLRLIYYSQIVNDFQKGDIAEGYSVSREKKESFPLTVTSAQKNPTAFYLCASTGLGYNEQFFGPGTRLTVL.

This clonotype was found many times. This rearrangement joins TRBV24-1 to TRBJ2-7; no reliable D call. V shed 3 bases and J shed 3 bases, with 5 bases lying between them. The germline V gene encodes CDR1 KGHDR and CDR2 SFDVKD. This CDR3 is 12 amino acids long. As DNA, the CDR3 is TGTGCCACCAGTGATGTCAACTACGAGCAGTACTTC. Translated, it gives CATSDVNYEQYF.

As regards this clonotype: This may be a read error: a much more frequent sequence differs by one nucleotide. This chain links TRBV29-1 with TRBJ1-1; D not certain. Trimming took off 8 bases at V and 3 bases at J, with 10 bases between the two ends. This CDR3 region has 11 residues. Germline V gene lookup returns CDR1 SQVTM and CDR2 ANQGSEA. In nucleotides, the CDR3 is TGCAGCTCGGCCCAGGACACTGAAGCTTTCTTT. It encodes CSSAQDTEAFF.

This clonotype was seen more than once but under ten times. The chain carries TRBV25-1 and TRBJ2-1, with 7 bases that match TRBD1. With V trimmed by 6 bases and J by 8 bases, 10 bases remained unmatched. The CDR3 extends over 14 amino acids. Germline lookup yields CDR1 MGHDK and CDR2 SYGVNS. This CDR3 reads CASSMTGWSDEQFF. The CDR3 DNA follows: TGTGCCAGCAGCATGACAGGGTGGTCGGATGAGCAGTTCTTC.

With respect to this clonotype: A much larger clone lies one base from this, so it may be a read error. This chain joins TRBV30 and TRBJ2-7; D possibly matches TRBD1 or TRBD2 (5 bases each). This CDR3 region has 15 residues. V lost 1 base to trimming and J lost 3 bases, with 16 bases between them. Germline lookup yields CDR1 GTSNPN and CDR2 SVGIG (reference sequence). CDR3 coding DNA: TGTGCCTGGAGTGAATCGGGACCCAACTTCTACGAGCAGTACTTC. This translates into CAWSESGPNFYEQYF.

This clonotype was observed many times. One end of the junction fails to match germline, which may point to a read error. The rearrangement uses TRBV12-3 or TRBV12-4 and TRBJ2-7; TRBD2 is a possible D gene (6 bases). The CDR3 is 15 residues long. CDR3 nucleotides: TGTGCCAGCAGTCCCTCCTGGCGGGATTCCTCCGAGCAGTACTTC. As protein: CASSPSWRDSSEQYF.

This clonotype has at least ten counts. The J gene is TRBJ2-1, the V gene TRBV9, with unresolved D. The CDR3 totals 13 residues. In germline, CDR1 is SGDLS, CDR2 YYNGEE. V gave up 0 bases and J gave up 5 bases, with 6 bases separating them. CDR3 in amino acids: CASSVGLDNEQFF. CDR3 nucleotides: TGTGCCAGCAGCGTAGGTCTGGACAATGAGCAGTTCTTC.